Given below is one T cell receptor (beta chain) in context. The data belong to a study of shared clonotypes between healthy human individuals. Some clones are missing from TCRdb's copy, which holds only in-frame ones; the method was immunoSEQ multiplex PCR. The table includes 600,000 to 750,000 clones, about two thirds detected once. This receptor was obtained from a woman aged 25-40 years in good health. Sequencing used memory CD4+ T cells sorted from blood. Subset indicated: CD45RA-negative fraction.

The CDR3 DNA is TGTGCCAGCAGCGTCGACAGGGGGGGCTCCTACAATGAGCAGTTCTTC. Translating it yields CASSVDRGGSYNEQFF. The chain joins TRBV7-9 to TRBJ2-1, with 9 bases aligning to TRBD1. CDR3 length: 16 amino acids. Germline CDR1 and CDR2: SEHNR and FQNEAQ (reference sequence). V shed 5 bases, J shed 0 bases, and the junction held 5 bases outside the gene matches. Looking up the rest from reference TRBV7-9 and TRBJ2-1 gives the full variable domain: DTGVSQNPRHKITKRGQNVTFRCDPISEHNRLYWYRQTLGQGPEFLTYFQNEAQLEKSRLLSDRFSAERPKGSFSTLEIQRTEQGDSAMYLCASSVDRGGSYNEQFFGPGTRLTVL.